This paragraph covers one T cell receptor beta chain sequence. What it binds is unknown. This record belongs to a study of CXCR3-negative and CXCR3-positive naive CD8 T cells. All CD8+ T cell subsets were sorted in triplicate at over 250,000 cells each. cDNA libraries for TRB were generated by 5' RACE incorporating UMI labels. TCRdb re-called the 5' RACE reads; one entry per CDR3 protein, DNA not given. Recorded here are about 66,000 distinct CDR3 sequences; the top ten clones represent about 4.6%. The CDR3 is made up of 16 amino acids. Germline assignment: CDR1 PRHDT and CDR2 FYEKMQ (reference sequence). Study-level results: CXCR3-expressing naive cells carried TRB CDR3s more hydrophobic than those of CXCR3-negative naive cells. Memory cells showed distinct TRBV-TRBJ patterns, while the two naive subsets matched. Whereas both naive subsets had comparably high diversity, memory CD8+ cells had much lower diversity.

The V gene is TRBV13, the J gene TRBJ2-7; lacking DNA, the TRBD1 call made by TCRdb goes unchecked. Material: naive CXCR3- CD8+ T cells from blood. Described subset: CD45RO-CCR7+CD27+CD95- naive CD8+ T cells lacking CXCR3 (TNR3-). This TCR was recovered from a human donor in good health. Some clones in this sample may be carry-over from other donors' samples. The CDR3 loop reads CASSLRVGTGLNEQYF.